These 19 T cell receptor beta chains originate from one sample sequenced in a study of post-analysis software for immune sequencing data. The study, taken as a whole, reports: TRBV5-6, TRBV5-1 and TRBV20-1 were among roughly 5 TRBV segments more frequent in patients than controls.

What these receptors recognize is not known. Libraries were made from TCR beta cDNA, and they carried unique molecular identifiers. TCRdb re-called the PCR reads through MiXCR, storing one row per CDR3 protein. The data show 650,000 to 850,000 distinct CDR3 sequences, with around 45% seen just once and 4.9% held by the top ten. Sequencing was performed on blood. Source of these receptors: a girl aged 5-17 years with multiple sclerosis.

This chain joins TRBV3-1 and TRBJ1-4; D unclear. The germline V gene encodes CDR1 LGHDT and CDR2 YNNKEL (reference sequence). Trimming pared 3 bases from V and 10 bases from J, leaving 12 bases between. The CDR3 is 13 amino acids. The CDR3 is CASSHSTRGKLFF. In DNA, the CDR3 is TGTGCCAGCAGCCACTCGACGCGGGGAAAACTGTTTTTT.

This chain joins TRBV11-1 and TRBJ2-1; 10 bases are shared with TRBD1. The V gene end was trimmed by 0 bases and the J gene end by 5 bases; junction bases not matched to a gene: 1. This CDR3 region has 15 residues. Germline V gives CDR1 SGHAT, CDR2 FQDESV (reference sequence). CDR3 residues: CASSLAGQGNNEQFF. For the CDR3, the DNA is TGTGCCAGCAGCTTAGCGGGACAGGGGAACAATGAGCAGTTCTTC.

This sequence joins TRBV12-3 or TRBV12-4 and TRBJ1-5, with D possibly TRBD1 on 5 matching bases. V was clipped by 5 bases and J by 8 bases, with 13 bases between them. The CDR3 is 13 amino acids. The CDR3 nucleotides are TGTGCCAGCAGTCTCGACAGTGGTAAGCCCCAGCATTTT. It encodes CASSLDSGKPQHF.

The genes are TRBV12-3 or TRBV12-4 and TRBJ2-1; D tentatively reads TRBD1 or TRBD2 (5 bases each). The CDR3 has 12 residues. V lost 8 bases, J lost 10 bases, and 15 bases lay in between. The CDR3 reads CASWALAGEQFF. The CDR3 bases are TGTGCCAGCTGGGCCCTAGCAGGGGAGCAGTTCTTC.

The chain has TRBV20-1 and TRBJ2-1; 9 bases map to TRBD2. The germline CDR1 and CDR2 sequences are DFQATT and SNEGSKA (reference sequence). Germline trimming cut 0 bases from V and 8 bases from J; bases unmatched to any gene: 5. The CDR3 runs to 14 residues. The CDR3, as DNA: TGCAGTGCTAGAGAGGGCGGGAGGGAGGATGAGCAGTTCTTC. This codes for CSAREGGREDEQFF.

For the CDR3, the DNA is TGTGCCAGCAGTACCCCGGGACTACCCTACGAGCAGTACTTC. Protein product: CASSTPGLPYEQYF. The gene calls are TRBV6-5 and TRBJ2-7; 7 nucleotides align to TRBD2. Losses at the gene ends were 5 bases for V and 2 bases for J; bases not matched to a gene: 6. Germline V gene lookup returns CDR1 MNHEY and CDR2 SVGAGI. There are 14 residues in the CDR3.

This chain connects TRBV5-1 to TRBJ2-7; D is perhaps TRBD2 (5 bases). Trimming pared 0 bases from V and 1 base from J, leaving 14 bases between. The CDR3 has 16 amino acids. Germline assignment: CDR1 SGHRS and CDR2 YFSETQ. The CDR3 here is CASSLGPREGSYEQYF. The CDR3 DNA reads TGCGCCAGCAGCTTGGGTCCCCGGGAAGGTTCCTACGAGCAGTACTTC.

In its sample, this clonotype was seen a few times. The CDR3 is CSARARTDTQYF. The DNA of the CDR3 is TGCAGTGCTAGAGCCCGCACAGATACGCAGTATTTT. The gene calls are TRBV20-1 and TRBJ2-3; no clear D gene. Deletions cut 1 base from V and 1 base from J, with 3 bases between. CDR1 is DFQATT, CDR2 SNEGSKA, per germline (reference sequence). This CDR3 has 12 amino acids.

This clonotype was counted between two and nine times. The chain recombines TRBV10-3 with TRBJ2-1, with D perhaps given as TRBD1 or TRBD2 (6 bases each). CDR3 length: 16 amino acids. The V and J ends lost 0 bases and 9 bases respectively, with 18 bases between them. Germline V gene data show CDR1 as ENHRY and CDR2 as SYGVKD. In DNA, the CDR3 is TGTGCCATCAGTGAGTCCTACGAGGGGGGAACGGGTGAGCAGTTCTTC. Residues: CAISESYEGGTGEQFF.

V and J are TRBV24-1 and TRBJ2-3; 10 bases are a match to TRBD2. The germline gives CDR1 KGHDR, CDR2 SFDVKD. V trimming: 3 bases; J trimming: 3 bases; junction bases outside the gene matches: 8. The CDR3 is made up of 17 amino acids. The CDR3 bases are TGTGCCACCAGTGATACGTCCCCGGGACTAGCGACAGATACGCAGTATTTT. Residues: CATSDTSPGLATDTQYF.

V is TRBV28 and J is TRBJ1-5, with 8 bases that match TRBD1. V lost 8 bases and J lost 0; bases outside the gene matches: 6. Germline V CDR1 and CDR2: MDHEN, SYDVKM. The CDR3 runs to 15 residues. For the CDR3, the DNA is TGTGCCAGCCGCTCGGGACAGGATAGCAATCAGCCCCAGCATTTT. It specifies CASRSGQDSNQPQHF.

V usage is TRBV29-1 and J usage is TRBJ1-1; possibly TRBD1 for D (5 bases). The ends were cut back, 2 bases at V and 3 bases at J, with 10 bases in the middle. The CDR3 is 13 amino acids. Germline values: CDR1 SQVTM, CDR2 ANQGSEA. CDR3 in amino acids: CSVEWGGDTEAFF. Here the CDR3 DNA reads TGCAGCGTTGAATGGGGGGGAGACACTGAAGCTTTCTTT.

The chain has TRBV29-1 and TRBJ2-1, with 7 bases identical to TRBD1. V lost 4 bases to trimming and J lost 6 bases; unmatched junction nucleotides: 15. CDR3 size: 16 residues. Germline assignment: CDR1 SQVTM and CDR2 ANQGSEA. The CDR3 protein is CSVVYSGGVPGNEQFF. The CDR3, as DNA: TGCAGCGTTGTTTATTCAGGGGGAGTGCCCGGCAATGAGCAGTTCTTC.

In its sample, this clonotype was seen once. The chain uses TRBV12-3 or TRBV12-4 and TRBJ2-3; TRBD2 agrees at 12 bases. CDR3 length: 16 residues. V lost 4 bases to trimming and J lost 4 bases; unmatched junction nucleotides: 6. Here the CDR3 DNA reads TGTGCCAGCAGTTCGCATGGACTAGCGGGATCAGATACGCAGTATTTT. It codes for CASSSHGLAGSDTQYF.

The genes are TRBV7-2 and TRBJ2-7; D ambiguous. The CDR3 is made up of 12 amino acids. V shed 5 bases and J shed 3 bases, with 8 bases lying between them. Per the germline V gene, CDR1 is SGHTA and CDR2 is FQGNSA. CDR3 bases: TGTGCCAGCAGCACCTCCGGCTACGAGCAGTACTTC. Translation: CASSTSGYEQYF.

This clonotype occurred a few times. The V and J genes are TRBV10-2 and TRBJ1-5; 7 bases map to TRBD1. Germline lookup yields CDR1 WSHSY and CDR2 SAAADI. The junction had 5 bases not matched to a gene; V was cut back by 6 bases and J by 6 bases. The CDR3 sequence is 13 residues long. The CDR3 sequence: CASRDRVGQPQHF. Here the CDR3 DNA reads TGCGCCAGCAGAGACAGGGTTGGTCAGCCCCAGCATTTT.

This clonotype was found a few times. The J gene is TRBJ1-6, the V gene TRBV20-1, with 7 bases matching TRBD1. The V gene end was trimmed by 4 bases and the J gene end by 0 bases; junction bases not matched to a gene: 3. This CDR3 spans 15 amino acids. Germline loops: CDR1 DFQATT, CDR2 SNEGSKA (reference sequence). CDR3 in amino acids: CSATGGSSYNSPLHF. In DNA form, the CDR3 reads TGCAGTGCTACAGGGGGAAGCTCCTATAATTCACCCCTCCACTTT.

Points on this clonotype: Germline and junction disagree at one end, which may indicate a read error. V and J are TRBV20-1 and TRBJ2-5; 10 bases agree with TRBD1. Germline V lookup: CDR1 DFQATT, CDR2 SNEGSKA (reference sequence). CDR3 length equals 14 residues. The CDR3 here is CSAHRTGGRETRYF. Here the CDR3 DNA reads TGCAGTGCTCACAGGACAGGGGGGAGAGAGACCCGGTACTTC.

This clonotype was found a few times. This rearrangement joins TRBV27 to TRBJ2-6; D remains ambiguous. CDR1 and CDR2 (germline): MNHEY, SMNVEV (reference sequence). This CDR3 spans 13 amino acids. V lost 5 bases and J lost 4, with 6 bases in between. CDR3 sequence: CASSMAGANVLTF. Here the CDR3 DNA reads TGTGCCAGCAGTATGGCAGGGGCCAACGTCCTGACTTTC.